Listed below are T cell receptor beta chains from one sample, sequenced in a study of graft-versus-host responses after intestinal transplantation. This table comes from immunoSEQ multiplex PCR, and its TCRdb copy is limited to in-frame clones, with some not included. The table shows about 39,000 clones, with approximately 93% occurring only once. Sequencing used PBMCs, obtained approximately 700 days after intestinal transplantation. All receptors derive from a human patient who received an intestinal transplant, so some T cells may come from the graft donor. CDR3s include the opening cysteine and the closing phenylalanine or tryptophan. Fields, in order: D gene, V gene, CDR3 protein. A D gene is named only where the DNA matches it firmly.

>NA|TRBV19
CASSIQGRRTDTQYF
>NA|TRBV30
CAWKGIRAREDEKLFF
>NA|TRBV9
CASSVAPDGSYEQYF
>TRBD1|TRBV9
CASSVRDRGYEQYF
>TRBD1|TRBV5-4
CASSPADRSYGYTF
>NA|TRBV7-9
CASSLADQSGAQYF
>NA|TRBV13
CASSFAGSYNEQFF
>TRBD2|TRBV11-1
CASAGGSGSSYNEQFF
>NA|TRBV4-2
CASSTRTVNTGELFF
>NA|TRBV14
CASGLGLPYNEQFF
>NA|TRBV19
CATRTDLSGNTIYF
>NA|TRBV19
CAIFLDRGSSAEAFF
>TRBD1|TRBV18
CASSPKGQGTKNIQYF
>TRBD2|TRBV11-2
CASSLGAGGQETQYF
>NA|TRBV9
CASSSGGDEQYF
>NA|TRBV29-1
CSVSFVSRAGYEQYF
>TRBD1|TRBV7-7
CASSERQGGTYEQYF
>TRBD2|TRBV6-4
CASSDGGTSGYNEQFF
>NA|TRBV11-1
CASSLGVPGELFF
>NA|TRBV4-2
CASSQVQGFRSGANVLTF
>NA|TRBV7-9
CASSAGPSNTEAFF
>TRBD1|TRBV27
CASRRLPGQGHDEQYF
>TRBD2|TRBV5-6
CASSLGLAGEFDTQYF
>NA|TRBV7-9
CASSLAGADGYTF
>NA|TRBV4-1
CASSQEGRHEMSSGNTIYF
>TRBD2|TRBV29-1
CSVGKLAGGPNEQYF
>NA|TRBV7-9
CASSPTGTGNTIYF